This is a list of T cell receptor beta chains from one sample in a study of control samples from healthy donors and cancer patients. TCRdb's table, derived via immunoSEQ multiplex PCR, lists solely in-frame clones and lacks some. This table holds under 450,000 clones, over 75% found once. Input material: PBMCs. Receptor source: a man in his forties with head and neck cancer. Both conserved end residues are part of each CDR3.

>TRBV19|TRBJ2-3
CASSPGGGQDTQYF
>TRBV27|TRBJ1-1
CATTTGRDSLEAFF
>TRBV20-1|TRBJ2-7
CSASGSGPYEQYF
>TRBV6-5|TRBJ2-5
CASSSRPGVQETQYF
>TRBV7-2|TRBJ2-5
CASSSSGRGSETQYF
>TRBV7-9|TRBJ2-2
CASSYGSGELFF
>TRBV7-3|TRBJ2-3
CASSQDRADTQYF
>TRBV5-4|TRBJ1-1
CASSPGGEAEAFF
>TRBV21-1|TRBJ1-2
CASSITGGATNYGYTF
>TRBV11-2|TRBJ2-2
CASSLTGENTGELFF
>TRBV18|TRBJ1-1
CASSPPGSYTEAFF
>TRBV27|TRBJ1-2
CASSPSGQGALGYTF
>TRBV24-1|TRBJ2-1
CATSDPRTGTSGGNEQFF
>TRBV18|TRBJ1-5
CASSPRTPGGWDNQPQHF
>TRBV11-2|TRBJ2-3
CASSSAGRVGDTQYF
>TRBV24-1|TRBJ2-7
CATSDPRFGEQYF
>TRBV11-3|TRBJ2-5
CASSSGGVQETQYF
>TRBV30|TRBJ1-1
CAWSSGRLNTEAFF
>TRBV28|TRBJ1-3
CASSTPTTGTGGNTIYF
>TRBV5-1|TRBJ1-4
CASSYLPQRQGVIEKLFF
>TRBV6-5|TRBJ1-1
CASLRGAEAFF
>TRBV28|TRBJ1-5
CASRTLAGTGRLPQHF
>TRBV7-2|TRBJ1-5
CASSSTDYQPQHF
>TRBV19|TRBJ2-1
CASRLGPEQFF
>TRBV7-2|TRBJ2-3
CASSLGGTSGTDTQYF
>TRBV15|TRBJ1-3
CATSRDRASGNTIYF
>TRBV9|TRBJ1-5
CASSPGQFNQPQHF
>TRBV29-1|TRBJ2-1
CSVEALAGRWSFF
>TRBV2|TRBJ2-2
CASSPGGKAGELFF
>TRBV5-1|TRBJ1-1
CASSYSRDLGPNTEAFF
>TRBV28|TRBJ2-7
CASLASGTGGGEQYF
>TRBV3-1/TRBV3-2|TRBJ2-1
CASSQDVVAGRHEQFF
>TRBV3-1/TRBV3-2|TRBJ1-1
CASSQEGEGGNTEAFF
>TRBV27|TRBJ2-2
CATPGLLGRDTGELFF
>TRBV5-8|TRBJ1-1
CASSQRGQGKAEAFF
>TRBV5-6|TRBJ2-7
CASSPYPLGTGYYEQYF
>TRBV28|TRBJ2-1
CASSFWLAGLSYNEQFF
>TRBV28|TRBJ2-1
CASSTPGQIANEQFF
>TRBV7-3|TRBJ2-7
CASSSSRDREQYF
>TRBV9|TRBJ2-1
CASCPSPDNEQFF
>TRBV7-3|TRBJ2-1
CASSPLGNGINEQFF
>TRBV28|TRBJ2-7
CASSLTPLLQVSSYEQYF
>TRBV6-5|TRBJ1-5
CASSYSTGQPQHF
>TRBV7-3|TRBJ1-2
CASSLIPGQGLSYGYTF
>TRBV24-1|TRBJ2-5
CATSEPGTSGETQYF
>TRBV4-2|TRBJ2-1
CASSPGQGTPSTNYNEQFF
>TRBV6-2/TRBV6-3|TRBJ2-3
CASSYLGKVTGTSTDTQYF
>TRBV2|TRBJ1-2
CASNPNAGGYTF
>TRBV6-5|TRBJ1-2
CASSEPVAGIWGYTF
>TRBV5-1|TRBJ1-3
CASSLGEVSGNTIYF
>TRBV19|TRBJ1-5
CASSPQGANQPQHF
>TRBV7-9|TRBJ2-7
CASSSGQGRAEQYF
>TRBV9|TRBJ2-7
CASSGEAESYEQYF
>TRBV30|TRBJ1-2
CAWSVEGVGGYTF